The 4 T cell receptor beta chains below were found in one sample sequenced in a study of blood T cell repertoires in COVID-19. Measured with immunoSEQ multiplex PCR; TCRdb has only the in-frame clones, and not every one. The table lists a few hundred thousand clones, around 85% of them singletons, with around 4.2% in the top ten. Input material: peripheral blood. These receptors originate from a woman between 45 and 65 years old with active or convalescent COVID-19.

The count of this clone is one. The rearrangement uses TRBV4-1 and TRBJ2-1; the D gene is possibly TRBD2 (6 bases). Germline CDR1 is MGHRA and CDR2 is YSYEKL. Trimming left V 4 bases short and J 9 bases short, with 22 bases between. The CDR3 runs 16 residues. CDR3 DNA: TGCGCCAGCAGCCGATATATAGCGGCCGTCAAGGCTGAGCAGTTCTTC. It codes for CASSRYIAAVKAEQFF.

The chain recombines TRBV2 with TRBJ2-2; D may be TRBD2 (6 bases). Per germline, CDR1 SNHLY and CDR2 FYNNEI. There are 15 residues in the CDR3. V lost 4 bases to trimming and J lost 0 bases, with 9 bases between them. CDR3 residues: CASSGPSANTGELFF. As DNA, the CDR3 is TGTGCCAGCAGTGGGCCTAGCGCGAACACCGGGGAGCTGTTTTTT.

This clone occurred once. The chain has TRBV27 and TRBJ1-4; D ambiguous. The germline V gene has CDR1 MNHEY and CDR2 SMNVEV (reference sequence). CDR3 length: 14 residues. Trimming cost V 3 bases and J 8 bases, with 13 bases left between them. The CDR3 here is CASSFLGPAEKLFF. CDR3 sequence (DNA): TGTGCCAGCAGTTTCCTAGGTCCGGCGGAAAAACTGTTTTTT.

The chain carries TRBV11-2 and TRBJ1-5; TRBD1 is a possible D gene (6 bases). There are 13 residues in the CDR3. Trimming pared 5 bases from V and 9 bases from J, leaving 14 bases between. From germline, CDR1 is SGHAT and CDR2 FQNNGV. As DNA, the CDR3 is TGTGCCAGCAGCGGGCAACAGGGATGGCCCCAGCATTTT. Translation: CASSGQQGWPQHF.